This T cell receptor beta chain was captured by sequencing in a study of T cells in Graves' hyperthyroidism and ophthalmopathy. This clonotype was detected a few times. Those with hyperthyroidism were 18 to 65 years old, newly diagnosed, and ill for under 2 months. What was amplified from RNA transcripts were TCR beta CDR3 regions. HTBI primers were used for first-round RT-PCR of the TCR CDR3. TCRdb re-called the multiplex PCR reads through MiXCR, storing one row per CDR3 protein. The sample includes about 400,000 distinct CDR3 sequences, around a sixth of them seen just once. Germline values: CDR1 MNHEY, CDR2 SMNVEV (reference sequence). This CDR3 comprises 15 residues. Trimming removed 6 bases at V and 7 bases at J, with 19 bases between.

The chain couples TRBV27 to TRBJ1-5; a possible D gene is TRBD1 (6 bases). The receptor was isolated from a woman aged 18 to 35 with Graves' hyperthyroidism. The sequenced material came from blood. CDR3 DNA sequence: TGTGCCAGCAGCCCAACCGCCCACAGGGCGCAGCCCCAGCATTTT. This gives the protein CASSPTAHRAQPQHF.